These 28 T cell receptor beta chains came from one sample sequenced in a study of blood T cells in healthy people across ages. Next came a second PCR, run for about 7 to 11 cycles, which used a sample-barcoded 5' primer along with a J-beta primer mix. From the 5' RACE reads, TCRdb called clonotypes with MiXCR, one entry per CDR3 protein. The repertoire holds 1.8 million or so distinct CDR3 sequences, with about 39% as singletons. Material for sequencing was blood. These receptors were taken from a human donor in good health.

This chain uses TRBV7-2 with TRBJ1-3; 7 bases fit TRBD1. CDR3 length: 15 amino acids. Germline CDR1 SGHTA, CDR2 FQGNSA. Trimming at V came to 2 bases and at J to 5 bases, leaving 6 bases not matched to a gene. CDR3 amino acids: CASSLWPGGRNTIYF. CDR3 DNA: TGTGCCAGCAGCTTATGGCCAGGGGGAAGAAACACCATATATTTT.

The rearrangement links TRBV28 to TRBJ2-4; possible D gene TRBD2, 5 bases. The end of the DNA is better explained by TRBJ2-7, so the J call may be wrong. The V gene's germline CDR1 is MDHEN and CDR2 SYDVKM. The CDR3 sequence is 14 residues long. This chain's CDR3 is CASSTGGLNYEQYF. The CDR3 DNA sequence: TGTGCCAGCAGTACTGGCGGGTTGAACTACGAGCAGTACTTC.

The chain couples TRBV5-1 to TRBJ2-1; a possible D gene is TRBD1 (6 bases). V was shortened by 0 bases and J by 0 bases, with 10 bases between the two germline ends. The CDR3 is 16 residues long. Germline values: CDR1 SGHRS, CDR2 YFSETQ. The CDR3 DNA is TGCGCCAGCAGCTTGGTGGGGGCCCCCTCCTACAATGAGCAGTTCTTC. It translates to CASSLVGAPSYNEQFF.

As regards this clonotype: A read error may produce the germline difference seen at one junction end. This rearrangement joins TRBV6-1 to TRBJ2-7; tentatively, D is TRBD2 (6 bases). Germline loops: CDR1 MNHNS, CDR2 SASEGT. The CDR3 has 12 residues. This CDR3 reads CASSEGGWERYF. DNA for the CDR3: TGTGCCAGCAGTGAGGGGGGTTGGGAGCGGTACTTC.

The chain couples TRBV5-8 to TRBJ2-7; 9 positions agree with TRBD1. The V gene's germline CDR1 is SGHTS and CDR2 YDEGEE. The length of the CDR3 is 15 residues. V was pared by 0 bases and J by 2 bases, with 3 bases of the junction left unmatched. The CDR3 reads CASSLGWTGAYEQYF. DNA of the CDR3: TGTGCCAGCAGCTTGGGATGGACAGGGGCCTACGAGCAGTACTTC.

J is TRBJ1-2 and V is TRBV20-1; D is undetermined. This CDR3 has 13 amino acids. Trimming cost V 2 bases and J 6 bases, with 13 bases left between them. Germline CDR1 reads DFQATT; CDR2 reads SNEGSKA (reference sequence). The CDR3 loop reads CSARLPGNHGYTF. CDR3 nucleotide sequence: TGCAGTGCTAGACTTCCGGGGAACCATGGCTACACCTTC.

V gene TRBV10-3 combines with J gene TRBJ1-2; TRBD1 might be the D (5 bases). This CDR3 has 14 amino acids. Germline lookup yields CDR1 ENHRY and CDR2 SYGVKD. The ends were cut back, 3 bases at V and 2 bases at J, with 10 bases in the middle. The CDR3 here is CAISDLGQNYGYTF. The CDR3 DNA follows: TGTGCCATCAGTGACCTCGGACAAAACTATGGCTACACCTTC.

This clonotype was found a few times. The chain employs TRBV20-1 and TRBJ1-6; perhaps TRBD1 as D (6 bases). The CDR3 totals 15 residues. From germline, CDR1 is DFQATT and CDR2 SNEGSKA (reference sequence). V lost 1 base and J 7 bases, leaving 14 bases between the germline ends. DNA for the CDR3: TGCAGTGCTAGAGGTAGGGGCGGGGGCAATTCACCCCTCCACTTT. Encoded protein: CSARGRGGGNSPLHF.

This clonotype was seen only a few times. V usage is TRBV6-5 and J usage is TRBJ1-2; tentative D call: TRBD1 (5 bases). The CDR3 is made up of 14 amino acids. Germline values: CDR1 MNHEY, CDR2 SVGAGI. The V gene lost 6 bases and the J gene lost 6 bases, with 17 bases spanning the gap. CDR3: CASSPSWGSHGYTF. The CDR3 DNA sequence: TGTGCCAGCAGCCCCAGTTGGGGCTCGCATGGCTACACCTTC.

This chain uses TRBV4-1 with TRBJ2-3; unclear D gene. Germline-derived CDR1 and CDR2 are MGHRA and YSYEKL. The CDR3 sequence is 14 residues long. Trimming removed 0 bases at V and 10 bases at J, with 14 bases between. CDR3 region: CASSQEEGIRAQYF. The CDR3 DNA sequence: TGCGCCAGCAGCCAAGAAGAAGGGATCCGGGCGCAGTATTTT.

The table lists this clonotype with a few counts. The chain carries TRBV7-7 and TRBJ2-5; D might be TRBD1 (7 bases). The CDR3 covers 13 residues. Germline V gene lookup returns CDR1 SSHAT and CDR2 FNYEAQ (reference sequence). In DNA form, the CDR3 reads TGTGCTAGCGGTACAGGGGCACAAGAGACCCAGTACTTC. Amino acid sequence: CASGTGAQETQYF. Based on the CDR3 plus reference TRBV7-7 and TRBJ2-5, the full variable domain is GAGVSQSPRYKVTKRGQDVTLRCDPISSHATLYWYQQALGQGPEFLTYFNYEAQPDKSGLPSDRFSAERPEGSISTLTIQRTEQRDSAMYRCASGTGAQETQYFGPGTRLLVL.

The genes are TRBV3-1 and TRBJ2-3; D call uncertain. This CDR3 is built from 16 residues. The germline V and J ends were trimmed by 1 base and 6 bases, with 17 bases remaining between them. Per the germline V gene, CDR1 is LGHDT and CDR2 is YNNKEL (reference sequence). CDR3 coding DNA: TGTGCCAGCAGCCAAGTGAGTGAGACCCTTTCGGATACGCAGTATTTT. Translation gives CASSQVSETLSDTQYF.

The chain combines TRBV5-1 with TRBJ2-5, with 9 nucleotides matching TRBD1. With the DNA end fitting TRBJ2-7 better, the J assignment may be wrong. Germline V gene sequence: CDR1 SGHRS, CDR2 YFSETQ. The CDR3 is 17 amino acids. CDR3 protein: CASSSRPRDREGDEQYF. The CDR3 DNA reads as TGCGCCAGCAGCTCAAGACCCCGGGACAGGGAAGGGGACGAGCAGTACTTC.

The V call is TRBV12-3 or TRBV12-4, the J call TRBJ2-3; perhaps D is TRBD1 or TRBD2 (6 bases each). V lost 10 bases and J lost 0, with 17 bases in between. The CDR3 contains 15 residues. The CDR3 DNA sequence: TGTGCCATCCTCAAGGGGGGTAAGAGCACAGATACGCAGTATTTT. The encoded protein is CAILKGGKSTDTQYF.

The V gene is TRBV20-1, the J gene TRBJ1-1; D gene uncertain. The V end was cut by 0 bases, the J end by 4 bases, with 12 bases between. Germline CDR1 and CDR2: DFQATT and SNEGSKA (reference sequence). CDR3 length equals 14 residues. The CDR3 is CSARDHGSPTEAFF. DNA for the CDR3: TGCAGTGCTAGAGATCACGGGAGCCCCACTGAAGCTTTCTTT.

In its sample, this clonotype was seen once. This rearrangement joins TRBV7-9 to TRBJ2-1; D gene unclear. This CDR3 has 12 residues. The V end was cut by 5 bases, the J end by 12 bases, with 14 bases between. Per germline, CDR1 SEHNR and CDR2 FQNEAQ (reference sequence). CDR3 sequence: CASSPIPVSQFF. The CDR3 nucleotides are TGTGCCAGCAGCCCCATCCCTGTGTCGCAGTTCTTC. Combining the CDR3 with reference TRBV7-9 and TRBJ2-1 gives the whole variable domain DTGVSQNPRHKITKRGQNVTFRCDPISEHNRLYWYRQTLGQGPEFLTYFQNEAQLEKSRLLSDRFSAERPKGSFSTLEIQRTEQGDSAMYLCASSPIPVSQFFGPGTRLTVL.

The sample holds one count of this clonotype. The gene calls are TRBV10-3 and TRBJ2-3, with no clear D. The V gene lost 0 bases and the J gene lost 3 bases, with 4 bases spanning the gap. Germline V gene data show CDR1 as ENHRY and CDR2 as SYGVKD. The CDR3 covers 13 residues. The CDR3 DNA reads TGTGCCATCAGTGAGTCAGAAACAGATACGCAGTATTTT. Protein: CAISESETDTQYF.

The chain combines TRBV20-1 with TRBJ2-7; D unresolved. The germline V gene encodes CDR1 DFQATT and CDR2 SNEGSKA (reference sequence). This CDR3 region has 15 residues. V dropped 0 bases and J dropped 1 base, with 13 bases sitting between them. Written as DNA, the CDR3 is TGCAGTGCTAGAGATCGAGCTAGAATATCCTACGAGCAGTACTTC. Its protein product is CSARDRARISYEQYF.

This clonotype has just one count. The V and J genes are TRBV15 and TRBJ2-2; no clear D. The CDR3 runs 12 residues. In germline, CDR1 is LNHNV, CDR2 YYDKDF (reference sequence). The V and J ends lost 1 base and 6 bases respectively, with 3 bases between them. Here the CDR3 reads CATSRAPGELFF. CDR3 DNA sequence: TGTGCCACCAGCAGAGCCCCCGGGGAGCTGTTTTTT.

This clonotype was found a few times. The chain is built from TRBV10-3 and TRBJ2-3; 10 positions agree with TRBD2. After removal of 8 bases from V and 2 bases from J, the junction contained 4 bases not matched to a gene. The CDR3 runs to 14 residues. Germline CDR1 and CDR2: ENHRY and SYGVKD. The CDR3 sequence is CAIRSGRDTDTQYF. CDR3 coding DNA: TGTGCCATCCGGAGCGGGAGGGACACAGATACGCAGTATTTT.

The chain uses TRBV6-2 or TRBV6-3 and TRBJ2-4; D is possibly TRBD2 (6 bases). The DNA end is a closer match to TRBJ2-7, so the J assignment may be wrong. The CDR3 loop spans 12 amino acids. The germline V gene encodes CDR1 MNHEY and CDR2 SVGEGT. The chain's CDR3 is CASSGVVYEQYF. The CDR3 DNA sequence: TGTGCCAGCTCGGGAGTGGTCTACGAGCAGTACTTC.

The sample holds many counts of this clonotype. At one end the junction does not follow the germline gene, possibly because of a read error. This CDR3 reads CASRNSYEQYF. For the CDR3, the DNA is TGTGCCAGCAGGAACTCCTACGAGCAGTACTTC. The chain combines TRBV5-1 with TRBJ2-7; D call uncertain. This CDR3 is built from 11 residues. CDR1 and CDR2 (germline): SGHRS, YFSETQ. The variable domain in full, completed from reference TRBV5-1 and TRBJ2-7, reads KAGVTQTPRYLIKTRGQQVTLSCSPISGHRSVSWYQQTPGQGLQFLFEYFSETQRNKGNFPGRFSGRQFSNSRSEMNVSTLELGDSALYLCASRNSYEQYFGPGTRLTVT.

V usage is TRBV4-2 and J usage is TRBJ2-3; maybe TRBD2 (6 bases). Germline CDR1 is LGHNA and CDR2 is YNFKEQ. V was clipped by 4 bases and J by 8 bases, with 28 bases between them. This CDR3 region has 18 residues. Here the CDR3 DNA reads TGTGCCAGCAGCCCTCAAGGTAGTTGGACTAACTACGAGGGTACGCAGTATTTT. It is translated as CASSPQGSWTNYEGTQYF.

This clonotype showed up many times. The chain is built from TRBV6-2 or TRBV6-3 and TRBJ2-1, with a weak D call TRBD2 (7 bases). The CDR3 is made up of 15 amino acids. Germline V gene data show CDR1 as MNHEY and CDR2 as SVGEGT. V lost 7 bases and J lost 7, with 20 bases in between. The CDR3, as DNA: TGTGCCAGCAAGGAGGGGGGGGGGCAATCAAATGAGCAGTTCTTC. Encoded protein: CASKEGGGQSNEQFF.

The chain carries TRBV29-1 and TRBJ2-5; the match to TRBD2 covers 9 bases. Germline-derived CDR1 and CDR2 are SQVTM and ANQGSEA. Trimming took 3 bases from V and 6 from J; bases not matched to a gene: 5. The CDR3 extends over 13 amino acids. CDR3 DNA: TGCAGCGTTGAGAGCGGGGGGTTCAAGACCCAGTACTTC. Translated, it gives CSVESGGFKTQYF.

This chain uses TRBV12-3 or TRBV12-4 with TRBJ2-4; 15 positions agree with TRBD2. The end of the DNA is better explained by TRBJ2-5, so the J call may be wrong. This CDR3 is 19 amino acids long. This CDR3 reads CASSPLGLAGGPHQETQYF. The DNA of the CDR3 is TGTGCCAGCAGCCCTCTGGGACTAGCGGGGGGACCGCACCAAGAGACCCAGTACTTC.

The chain recombines TRBV2 with TRBJ1-2; D remains unclear. CDR1 and CDR2 (germline): SNHLY, FYNNEI. V was pared by 4 bases and J by 6 bases, with 21 bases between. The CDR3 runs to 16 residues. The CDR3 protein is CASSVLESRVVNGYTF. The CDR3 nucleotides are TGTGCCAGCAGTGTCCTAGAATCAAGGGTGGTTAATGGCTACACCTTC.

About this clonotype: Since a much larger clone is just one base distant, this may be a read error. The CDR3 nucleotides read TGCAACGTTGAATTCTTGGGGGGGCCCTATGGCTACACCTTC. Translation: CNVEFLGGPYGYTF. The rearrangement links TRBV29-1 to TRBJ1-2; weak D call: TRBD1 (6 bases). The CDR3 has 14 amino acids. In germline, CDR1 is SQVTM, CDR2 ANQGSEA.